The 15 T cell receptor beta chains given below trace back to one sample, sequenced in a study of cytomegalovirus exposure and HLA in healthy donors. With 60 Vbeta and 13 Jbeta primers, the PCR was carried out. Repertoires were generated with immunoSEQ multiplex PCR, while TCRdb's copy carries only in-frame clones and drops some. This sample has 150,000 to 200,000 clones, with 75% to 85% found just once. Sequenced material: PBMCs. These receptors originate from a girl aged 2-9 years in good health and CMV-seropositive.

The chain has TRBV4-1 and TRBJ1-2, with D perhaps TRBD1 (5 bases). With 2 bases removed from V and 6 bases from J, the gap between germline ends came to 10 bases. The CDR3 length is 13 residues. Germline assignment: CDR1 MGHRA and CDR2 YSYEKL. This chain's CDR3 is CASSQQGPHGYTF. DNA of the CDR3: TGCGCCAGCAGCCAACAGGGCCCACATGGCTACACCTTC.

The chain uses TRBV5-5 and TRBJ2-1; the D gene is possibly TRBD1 (6 bases). The V end was cut by 4 bases, the J end by 4 bases, with 15 bases between. From germline, CDR1 is SGHKS and CDR2 YYEKEE (reference sequence). This CDR3 contains 15 residues. The CDR3 region is CASSPRDILYNEQFF. The DNA of the CDR3 is TGTGCCAGCAGCCCCCGGGACATTCTATACAATGAGCAGTTCTTC.

V usage is TRBV5-1 and J usage is TRBJ2-7, with D maybe TRBD2 (6 bases). The CDR3 loop spans 16 amino acids. Germline assignment: CDR1 SGHRS and CDR2 YFSETQ. With 2 bases removed from V and 5 bases from J, the gap between germline ends came to 20 bases. The CDR3 region is CASSFGGARGIHEQYF. The CDR3 bases are TGCGCCAGCAGCTTCGGAGGGGCTCGGGGTATCCACGAGCAGTACTTC.

This sequence joins TRBV19 and TRBJ2-1; 7 bases are shared with TRBD2. The V gene's germline CDR1 is LNHDA and CDR2 SQIVND (reference sequence). V trimming: 5 bases; J trimming: 9 bases; junction bases outside the gene matches: 13. CDR3 size: 15 residues. The DNA of the CDR3 is TGTGCCAGTAGTGAAAGGTCTAGCGGTGGGAGTGAGCAGTTCTTC. Residues: CASSERSSGGSEQFF.

The rearrangement links TRBV27 to TRBJ2-7; no clear D gene. Germline-derived CDR1 and CDR2 are MNHEY and SMNVEV (reference sequence). The CDR3 loop spans 14 amino acids. V gave up 3 bases and J gave up 2 bases, with 11 bases separating them. The CDR3 DNA is TGTGCCAGCAGTTTTGTTGGCAGAACCTACGAGCAGTACTTC. Translating it yields CASSFVGRTYEQYF.

The chain joins TRBV11-2 to TRBJ2-7; 9 bases match TRBD1. The CDR3 extends over 14 amino acids. The germline V gene encodes CDR1 SGHAT and CDR2 FQNNGV. Losses at the gene ends were 3 bases for V and 6 bases for J; bases not matched to a gene: 6. CDR3 residues: CASSFRTGAGEQYF. The CDR3 region has the DNA TGTGCCAGCAGCTTTCGGACAGGGGCGGGCGAGCAGTACTTC.

The chain combines TRBV15 with TRBJ1-1; perhaps TRBD1 as D (6 bases). In germline, CDR1 is LNHNV, CDR2 YYDKDF (reference sequence). V was clipped by 1 base and J by 5 bases, with 14 bases between them. The length of the CDR3 is 15 residues. For the CDR3, the DNA is TGTGCCACCAGCAGAGTCCTAACAGGGATAACTGAAGCTTTCTTT. Its translation is CATSRVLTGITEAFF. The whole variable domain, remainder taken from reference TRBV15 and TRBJ1-1, is DAMVIQNPRYQVTQFGKPVTLSCSQTLNHNVMYWYQQKSSQAPKLLFHYYDKDFNNEADTPDNFQSRRPNTSFCFLDIRSPGLGDTAMYLCATSRVLTGITEAFFGQGTRLTVV.

CDR3 residues: CASSYTGQGANYGYTF. CDR3 nucleotide sequence: TGTGCCAGCAGCTATACCGGACAGGGAGCTAACTATGGCTACACCTTC. The chain couples TRBV5-6 to TRBJ1-2; 8 bases align to TRBD1. This CDR3 spans 16 amino acids. The V gene end was trimmed by 3 bases and the J gene end by 0 bases; junction bases not matched to a gene: 7. Germline V gene sequence: CDR1 SGHDT, CDR2 YYEEEE.

The rearrangement joins TRBV19 to TRBJ2-5; no clear D gene. CDR1 LNHDA and CDR2 SQIVND come from the germline V gene (reference sequence). Trimming removed 3 bases at V and 0 bases at J, with 8 bases between. The CDR3 runs to 14 residues. DNA of the CDR3: TGTGCCAGTAGTATTCGCGTCTACCAAGAGACCCAGTACTTC. Amino acid sequence: CASSIRVYQETQYF.

This rearrangement joins TRBV11-2 to TRBJ2-3; 10 bases match TRBD2. Germline trimming cut 1 base from V and 1 base from J; bases unmatched to any gene: 2. This CDR3 is 16 amino acids long. CDR1 SGHAT and CDR2 FQNNGV come from the germline V gene. For the CDR3, the DNA is TGTGCCAGCAGCTTAGTCCTAGCGGGGGGCACAGATACGCAGTATTTT. Its translation: CASSLVLAGGTDTQYF.

V and J are TRBV27 and TRBJ2-1; 8 positions agree with TRBD2. The CDR3 sequence is 17 residues long. V trimming: 10 bases; J trimming: 6 bases; junction bases outside the gene matches: 20. The germline V gene has CDR1 MNHEY and CDR2 SMNVEV (reference sequence). This CDR3 is CATRTSQSGSGVNEQFF. The DNA of the CDR3 is TGTGCCACCCGGACATCCCAAAGCGGGAGTGGGGTCAATGAGCAGTTCTTC.

This clone was found once. This chain links TRBV25-1 with TRBJ1-2; TRBD1 matches 7 bases. Trimming at V came to 6 bases and at J to 3 bases, leaving 4 bases not matched to a gene. There are 13 residues in the CDR3. In germline, CDR1 is MGHDK, CDR2 SYGVNS. CDR3: CASRGTDYYGYTF. CDR3 coding DNA: TGTGCCAGCAGGGGGACAGACTACTATGGCTACACCTTC.

This clone was observed a handful of times. V and J are TRBV2 and TRBJ1-1, with no clear D. The CDR3 is 13 residues long. V dropped 8 bases and J dropped 1 base, with 11 bases sitting between them. Germline loops: CDR1 SNHLY, CDR2 FYNNEI. This CDR3 is CASGSEGNTEAFF. CDR3 DNA sequence: TGTGCCAGCGGGTCCGAGGGGAACACTGAAGCTTTCTTT.

The CDR3: CASSVRTSSNEQFF. The CDR3 coding sequence is TGTGCCAGCAGCGTACGGACTAGCTCGAATGAGCAGTTCTTC. The chain couples TRBV9 to TRBJ2-1; 8 bases line up with TRBD2. This CDR3 has 14 residues. Losses at the gene ends were 1 base for V and 7 bases for J; bases not matched to a gene: 4. Germline V CDR1 and CDR2: SGDLS, YYNGEE.

This chain uses TRBV7-8 with TRBJ2-1, with 12 nucleotides matching TRBD2. V lost 5 bases to trimming and J lost 3 bases; unmatched junction nucleotides: 5. The CDR3 covers 16 residues. Germline loops: CDR1 SGHVS, CDR2 FQNEAQ. CDR3 nucleotide sequence: TGTGCCAGCAGCCCTAGCGGGGGGGGAAGCTACAATGAGCAGTTCTTC. Its protein product is CASSPSGGGSYNEQFF.